The TCR beta chain under discussion was sequenced for a study of shared clonotypes between healthy human individuals. Study results and limitations: Naive CD4 clonotypes overlapped across a handful of donors at approximately 5.5%. Though the depth was large, rarefaction showed that sorted-subset sequencing was incomplete. Among donors, clonotype sharing was expected to be affected by sequencing depth.

Of note for this clone: Its antigen is currently unknown.

Produced via immunoSEQ multiplex PCR; TCRdb's table is partial and in-frame only. The table shows a few hundred thousand clones, with 50% to 75% occurring only once. Splitting the CD4+ cells yielded a CD45RA+ naive subset and a CD45RA-negative memory subset. J was trimmed by 0 bases and V by 3 bases; bases with no gene match: 18. Germline lookup yields CDR1 MGHRA and CDR2 YSYEKL. There are 20 residues in the CDR3. What was sequenced was memory CD4+ T cells sorted from blood. Subset described: CD45RA-negative fraction. The sequence was obtained from a man aged 25 to 40 in good health. The chain combines TRBV4-1 with TRBJ2-7, with TRBD2 matching over 9 bases. The CDR3 DNA reads as TGCGCCAGCAGCCACTTACGCAGGGGTAGCGGGAGCGGCAGCTCCTACGAGCAGTACTTC. As protein: CASSHLRRGSGSGSSYEQYF.